These 5 T cell receptor beta chains came from one sample sequenced in a study of blood T cell repertoires in COVID-19. TCRdb's table, derived via immunoSEQ multiplex PCR, lists solely in-frame clones and lacks some. The sample has about 220,000 clones; around 82% are singletons. What was sequenced was peripheral blood. All receptors derive from a human donor in a cohort sampled during active COVID-19.

The sample holds a few counts of this clone. Other DNA sequences from this sample encode an identical CDR3 as well. The rearrangement joins TRBV15 to TRBJ1-1; no firm D call. This CDR3 is built from 14 residues. The ends were cut back, 0 bases at V and 4 bases at J, with 9 bases in the middle. Germline V gene lookup returns CDR1 LNHNV and CDR2 YYDKDF (reference sequence). CDR3 DNA sequence: TGTGCCACCAGCAGAGAGCGAAGAGGCACTGAAGCTTTCTTT. Protein: CATSRERRGTEAFF.

This clone was seen just once. The V and J genes are TRBV18 and TRBJ2-1; 7 positions agree with TRBD2. V lost 0 bases, J lost 14 bases, and 7 bases stayed unmatched. The V gene's germline CDR1 is KGHSH and CDR2 LQKENI. The CDR3 length is 13 residues. The CDR3 loop reads CASSPPMGDYKFF. The CDR3 DNA is TGTGCCAGCTCACCACCGATGGGGGACTATAAGTTCTTC.

In regard to this clone: The junction departs from germline at one end; a sequencing error may be responsible. The chain employs TRBV4-3 and TRBJ1-4; 8 nucleotides line up with TRBD1. This CDR3 contains 14 residues. Per the germline V gene, CDR1 is LGHNA and CDR2 is YSLEER. The chain's CDR3 is CASSPRTGYEKLFF. The CDR3 DNA reads TGCGCCAGCAGCCCGAGGACAGGGTATGAGAAACTGTTTTTT.

This chain links TRBV6-5 with TRBJ1-2; 7 bases are shared with TRBD1. The CDR3 has 11 residues. Per germline, CDR1 MNHEY and CDR2 SVGAGI. V trimming: 11 bases; J trimming: 2 bases; junction bases outside the gene matches: 2. The CDR3 region is CAAQGNYGYTF. The CDR3 bases are TGTGCCGCACAGGGGAACTATGGCTACACCTTC.

In this sample, this clone turned up once. V is TRBV25-1 and J is TRBJ2-7; TRBD2 aligns across 13 bases. This CDR3 spans 17 amino acids. Germline lookup yields CDR1 MGHDK and CDR2 SYGVNS. Losses at the gene ends were 1 base for V and 7 bases for J; bases not matched to a gene: 10. DNA of the CDR3: TGTGCCAGCAGTGAATCCGGGACTAGCGGGATAGGGGGTGAGCAGTACTTC. Encoded protein: CASSESGTSGIGGEQYF.